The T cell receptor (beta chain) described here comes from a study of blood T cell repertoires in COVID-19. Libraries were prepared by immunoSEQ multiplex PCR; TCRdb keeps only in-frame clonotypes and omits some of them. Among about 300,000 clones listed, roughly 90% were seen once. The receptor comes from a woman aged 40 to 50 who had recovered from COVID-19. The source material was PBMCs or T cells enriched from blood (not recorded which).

CDR3 residues: CASSPGQGNSGANVLTF. In DNA, the CDR3 is TGCGCCAGCAGCCCGGGACAGGGAAATTCTGGGGCCAACGTCCTGACTTTC. The gene calls are TRBV5-1 and TRBJ2-6; 9 bases line up with TRBD1. V lost 4 bases to trimming and J lost 1 base; unmatched junction nucleotides: 6. CDR3 length equals 17 residues. Looked up from germline, CDR1 is SGHRS and CDR2 is YFSETQ.